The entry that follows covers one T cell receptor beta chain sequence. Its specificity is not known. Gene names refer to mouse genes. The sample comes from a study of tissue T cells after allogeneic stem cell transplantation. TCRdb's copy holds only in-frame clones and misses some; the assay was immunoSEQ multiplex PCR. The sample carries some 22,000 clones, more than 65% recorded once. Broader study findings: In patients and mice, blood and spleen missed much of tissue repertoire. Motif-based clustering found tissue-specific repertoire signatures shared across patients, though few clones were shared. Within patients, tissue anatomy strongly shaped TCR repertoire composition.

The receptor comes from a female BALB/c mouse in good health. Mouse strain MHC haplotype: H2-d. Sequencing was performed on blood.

CDR3 amino acids: CASSYWGVQDTQYF. The DNA read from the CDR3 is TGTGCCAGCAGCTACTGGGGGGTCCAAGACACCCAGTAC. The chain links TRBV4 to TRBJ2-5, with 8 bases fitting TRBD2. Read sequence stops 1 residue before the CDR3 end, and the germline J gene provides the missing end. V was clipped by 3 bases and J by 2 bases; unmatched bases: 1. Germline CDR1 reads LGHDT; CDR2 reads YNNKQL (reference sequence). CDR3 size: 14 residues.